This entry concerns a single T cell receptor (beta chain). Its antigen is unidentified. The data were taken from a study of T cells in Graves' hyperthyroidism and ophthalmopathy. V lost 7 bases to trimming and J lost 3 bases, with 17 bases between them. Germline values: CDR1 MNHNS, CDR2 SASEGT. This CDR3 has 15 amino acids. Whole-study results and caveats: Model predictions of ophthalmopathy came a median roughly 6.4 months before onset. Researchers found most expanded thyroid clonotypes above 0.001 in blood as well.

From RNA transcripts, TCR beta CDR3 regions were amplified. First-round RT-PCR of the TCR CDR3 relied on the HTBI primer set. TCRdb reprocessed the multiplex PCR reads with MiXCR, giving one entry per CDR3 protein. The table includes 700,000 or so distinct CDR3 sequences, about 17% detected once. Hyperthyroidism, newly diagnosed and lasting under 2 months, affected patients aged 18 to 65. Used for diagnoses were clinical symptoms, serum thyroxine and TRAb, thyroid ultrasound and orbital computed tomography. The chain is built from TRBV6-1 and TRBJ2-3; TRBD2 is a possible D gene (5 bases). The receptor's source is a man between 18 and 35 years old with Graves' hyperthyroidism. Sequenced material: blood. The CDR3 region has the DNA TGTGCCAGCATTAGACTATGGCAGCGAACAGATACGCAGTATTTT. Translation: CASIRLWQRTDTQYF.